This T cell receptor (beta chain) was captured by sequencing in a study of beta chain features in type 1 diabetes. The ends were cut back, 6 bases at V and 3 bases at J, with 7 bases in the middle. The CDR3 contains 11 residues. Germline loops: CDR1 SQVTM, CDR2 ANQGSEA. Study-level results: TCRB CDR3s were moderately but significantly shorter in Type 1 diabetes patients in all four CD4+ subsets.

The investigators reverse transcribed all of the isolated RNA, so they sequenced expressed TCRB transcripts. Repertoires were generated with immunoSEQ multiplex PCR, while TCRdb's copy carries only in-frame clones and drops some. The table shows some 120,000 clones, with 17% occurring only once. This clone was detected only a few times. Its antigen remains unknown. Other DNA sequences in the same sample also yield this CDR3. Sequenced sample: central memory CD4+ T cells from blood. The chain combines TRBV29-1 with TRBJ2-3; D not certain. The clonotype was recovered from a man younger than 35 with type 1 diabetes. The CDR3 protein is CSVSRTDTQYF. The CDR3, as DNA: TGCAGCGTCTCCAGGACAGATACGCAGTATTTT.